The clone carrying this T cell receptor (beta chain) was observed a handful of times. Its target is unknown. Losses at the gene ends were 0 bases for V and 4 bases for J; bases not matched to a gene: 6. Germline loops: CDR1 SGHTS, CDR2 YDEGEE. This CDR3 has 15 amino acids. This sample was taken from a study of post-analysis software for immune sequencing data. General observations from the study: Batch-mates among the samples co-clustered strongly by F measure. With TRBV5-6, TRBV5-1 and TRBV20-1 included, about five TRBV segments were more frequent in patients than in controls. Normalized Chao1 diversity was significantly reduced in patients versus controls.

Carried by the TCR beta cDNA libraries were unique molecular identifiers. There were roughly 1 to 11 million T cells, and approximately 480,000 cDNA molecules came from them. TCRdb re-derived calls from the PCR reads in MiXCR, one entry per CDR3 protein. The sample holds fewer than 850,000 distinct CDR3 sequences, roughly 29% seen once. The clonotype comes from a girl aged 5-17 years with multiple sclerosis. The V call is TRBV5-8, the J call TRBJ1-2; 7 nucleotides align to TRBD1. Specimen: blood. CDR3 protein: CASSLDGAGGYGYTF. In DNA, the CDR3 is TGTGCCAGCAGCTTGGACGGCGCAGGGGGCTATGGCTACACCTTC.